This T cell receptor (beta chain) was profiled in a study of Ad26.COV2.S vaccination and SARS-CoV-2 variants. Looking at the study overall: Enrolled in COV1001, the donor was in the Ad26.COV2.S trial arm, which received the vaccine. Ad26.COV2.S given intramuscularly, once or twice 56 days apart.

Treatment of the sample: some 19 received Ad26.COV2.S at low or high dose, single or two shots; 5 received placebo; per-sample allocation not given. Material that was analyzed had been drawn on day 63 after the first vaccine or placebo injection. Here immunoSEQ multiplex PCR was the method, and the copy in TCRdb shows in-frame clones only, minus some. The data hold roughly 250,000 clones, with around nine tenths observed a single time. The germline V gene encodes CDR1 SGDLS and CDR2 YYNGEE. With 4 bases removed from V and 2 bases from J, the gap between germline ends came to 15 bases. CDR3 length equals 15 residues.

Here the sequenced sample was peripheral blood, taken in a trial of Ad26.COV2.S vaccine versus placebo. The chain carries TRBV9 and TRBJ1-2; weak D call: TRBD1 (6 bases). The receptor was derived from a person between 18 and 65 years old who received the Ad26.COV2.S COVID-19 vaccine or a placebo. The CDR3 here is CASSPLPGDNYGYTF. The CDR3 nucleotides read TGTGCCAGCAGCCCCCTCCCAGGGGACAACTATGGCTACACCTTC.